The 10 T cell receptor beta chains reported below all come from one sample, sequenced in a study of T-cell memory formation after mild COVID-19. TCRdb redid the calling of the 5' RACE reads with MiXCR, one entry per CDR3 protein. The sample contains roughly 320,000 distinct CDR3 sequences, 28% of which appear only once. Sequenced input: PBMCs or a T cell subset sorted from them (not recorded which). The receptors come from an adult woman who had mild COVID-19 (a few samples of this study predate the infection). Cell type and time point are not known.

This clonotype was picked up many times. The rearrangement uses TRBV7-8 and TRBJ2-3, with 7 bases lining up with TRBD2. Germline lookup yields CDR1 SGHVS and CDR2 FQNEAQ. V lost 4 bases and J lost 0; bases outside the gene matches: 7. CDR3 length: 16 amino acids. Here the CDR3 reads CASSSGTTSSTDTQYF. CDR3 nucleotides: TGTGCCAGCAGCTCCGGGACTACATCTAGCACAGATACGCAGTATTTT.

The chain combines TRBV24-1 with TRBJ2-1; weak D call: TRBD1 (5 bases). This CDR3 spans 16 amino acids. Trimming removed 1 base at V and 9 bases at J, with 18 bases between. CDR1 and CDR2 (germline): KGHDR, SFDVKD. The chain's CDR3 is CATSDFQATGKSEQFF. The CDR3 nucleotides read TGTGCCACCAGTGATTTCCAGGCCACAGGTAAGAGTGAGCAGTTCTTC.

J is TRBJ2-1 and V is TRBV9; D is unresolved. Looked up from germline, CDR1 is SGDLS and CDR2 is YYNGEE. The CDR3 sequence is 13 residues long. Trimming left V 4 bases short and J 6 bases short, with 11 bases between. The CDR3 nucleotides read TGTGCCAGCAGCCCGGCCCCGGGCAATGAGCAGTTCTTC. Residues: CASSPAPGNEQFF.

The chain couples TRBV6-2 or TRBV6-3 to TRBJ1-1; D not resolved. CDR3 length equals 12 residues. Germline V gene lookup returns CDR1 MNHEY and CDR2 SVGEGT. The V gene lost 5 bases and the J gene lost 6 bases, with 10 bases spanning the gap. The CDR3 region is CASSTQYPEAFF. In DNA form, the CDR3 reads TGTGCCAGCAGTACTCAGTACCCTGAAGCTTTCTTT.

V and J are TRBV11-2 and TRBJ2-1; 8 bases are shared with TRBD2. Germline loops: CDR1 SGHAT, CDR2 FQNNGV. V shed 0 bases, J shed 0 bases, and the junction held 4 bases outside the gene matches. There are 17 residues in the CDR3. CDR3 sequence reads: CASSLELRGASYNEQFF. The CDR3 coding sequence is TGTGCCAGCAGCTTAGAATTGCGGGGGGCCTCCTACAATGAGCAGTTCTTC.

J is TRBJ2-3 and V is TRBV5-6; 10 bases line up with TRBD2. The CDR3 is made up of 17 amino acids. V dropped 1 base and J dropped 0; count of bases not matched to a gene: 5. Germline-derived CDR1 and CDR2 are SGHDT and YYEEEE. The CDR3 region has the DNA TGTGCCAGCAGCTTGCGAACTAGCGGGGCAAGCACAGATACGCAGTATTTT. Translated, it gives CASSLRTSGASTDTQYF.

The V gene is TRBV24-1, the J gene TRBJ2-6; no definite D call. CDR1 and CDR2 from the germline V gene are KGHDR and SFDVKD. The V end was cut by 5 bases, the J end by 0 bases, with 7 bases between. The CDR3 runs to 15 residues. CDR3: CATSGRTSGANVLTF. The CDR3 nucleotides read TGTGCCACCAGTGGCAGGACCTCTGGGGCCAACGTCCTGACTTTC.

The chain links TRBV20-1 to TRBJ2-5, with D maybe TRBD1 (6 bases). CDR1 DFQATT and CDR2 SNEGSKA come from the germline V gene (reference sequence). This CDR3 has 14 amino acids. Trimming removed 1 base at V and 2 bases at J, with 11 bases between. The CDR3 protein is CSARAGQSQETQYF. CDR3 sequence (DNA): TGCAGTGCTAGAGCTGGACAGTCGCAAGAGACCCAGTACTTC.

This clonotype occurred a few times. The V and J genes are TRBV7-3 and TRBJ1-2; 9 positions agree with TRBD1. This CDR3 has 16 residues. The V and J ends lost 5 bases and 2 bases, in that order; junction bases with no gene match: 9. Germline V gene data show CDR1 as SGHTA and CDR2 as FQGTGA. The CDR3 DNA is TGTGCCAGCAGCCCCGTTGGTACAGGGGGCAACTATGGCTACACCTTC. Its protein product is CASSPVGTGGNYGYTF.

A few counts support this clonotype. The rearrangement links TRBV30 to TRBJ2-7; 14 bases are a match to TRBD2. Germline lookup yields CDR1 GTSNPN and CDR2 SVGIG (reference sequence). The CDR3 spans 15 residues. Germline trimming cut 5 bases from V and 2 bases from J; bases unmatched to any gene: 5. The CDR3 loop is CAWGLTSGGAYEQYF. CDR3 in DNA: TGTGCCTGGGGCCTGACTAGCGGGGGGGCCTACGAGCAGTACTTC.